This TCR beta chain appears in the sequencing data of a study of a mutant IDH1 vaccine in newly diagnosed glioma. As for the study in general: Those enrolled had earlier been treated with radiotherapy, temozolomide, or both, mostly both. Study-wide findings and caveats: Of the patients, 93.3% had vaccine-induced immune responses. Pseudoprogression seemed unrelated to changes in top peripheral T cell clonotypes.

The time point was: week 11, during vaccination. A single vaccine dose contained 300 ug of mutant IDH1 20-mer peptide, and topical imiquimod was used with it. Method: immunoSEQ multiplex PCR; TCRdb's copy keeps in-frame clones and lacks some. In the table there are fewer than 150,000 clones, 90% of which are singletons. Germline V CDR1 and CDR2: SEHNR, FQNEAQ (reference sequence). The length of the CDR3 is 11 residues. V was shortened by 6 bases and J by 2 bases, with 3 bases between the two germline ends. As for this clone: Its antigen is unknown.

The chain combines TRBV7-9 with TRBJ2-3; D is unresolved. The material was PBMCs, obtained from a glioma patient whose treatment included an IDH1 peptide vaccine. The receptor's source is a woman aged 45-65 years with glioma. The chain's CDR3 is CASSDTDTQYF. The CDR3 DNA reads TGTGCCAGCAGTGACACAGATACGCAGTATTTT.